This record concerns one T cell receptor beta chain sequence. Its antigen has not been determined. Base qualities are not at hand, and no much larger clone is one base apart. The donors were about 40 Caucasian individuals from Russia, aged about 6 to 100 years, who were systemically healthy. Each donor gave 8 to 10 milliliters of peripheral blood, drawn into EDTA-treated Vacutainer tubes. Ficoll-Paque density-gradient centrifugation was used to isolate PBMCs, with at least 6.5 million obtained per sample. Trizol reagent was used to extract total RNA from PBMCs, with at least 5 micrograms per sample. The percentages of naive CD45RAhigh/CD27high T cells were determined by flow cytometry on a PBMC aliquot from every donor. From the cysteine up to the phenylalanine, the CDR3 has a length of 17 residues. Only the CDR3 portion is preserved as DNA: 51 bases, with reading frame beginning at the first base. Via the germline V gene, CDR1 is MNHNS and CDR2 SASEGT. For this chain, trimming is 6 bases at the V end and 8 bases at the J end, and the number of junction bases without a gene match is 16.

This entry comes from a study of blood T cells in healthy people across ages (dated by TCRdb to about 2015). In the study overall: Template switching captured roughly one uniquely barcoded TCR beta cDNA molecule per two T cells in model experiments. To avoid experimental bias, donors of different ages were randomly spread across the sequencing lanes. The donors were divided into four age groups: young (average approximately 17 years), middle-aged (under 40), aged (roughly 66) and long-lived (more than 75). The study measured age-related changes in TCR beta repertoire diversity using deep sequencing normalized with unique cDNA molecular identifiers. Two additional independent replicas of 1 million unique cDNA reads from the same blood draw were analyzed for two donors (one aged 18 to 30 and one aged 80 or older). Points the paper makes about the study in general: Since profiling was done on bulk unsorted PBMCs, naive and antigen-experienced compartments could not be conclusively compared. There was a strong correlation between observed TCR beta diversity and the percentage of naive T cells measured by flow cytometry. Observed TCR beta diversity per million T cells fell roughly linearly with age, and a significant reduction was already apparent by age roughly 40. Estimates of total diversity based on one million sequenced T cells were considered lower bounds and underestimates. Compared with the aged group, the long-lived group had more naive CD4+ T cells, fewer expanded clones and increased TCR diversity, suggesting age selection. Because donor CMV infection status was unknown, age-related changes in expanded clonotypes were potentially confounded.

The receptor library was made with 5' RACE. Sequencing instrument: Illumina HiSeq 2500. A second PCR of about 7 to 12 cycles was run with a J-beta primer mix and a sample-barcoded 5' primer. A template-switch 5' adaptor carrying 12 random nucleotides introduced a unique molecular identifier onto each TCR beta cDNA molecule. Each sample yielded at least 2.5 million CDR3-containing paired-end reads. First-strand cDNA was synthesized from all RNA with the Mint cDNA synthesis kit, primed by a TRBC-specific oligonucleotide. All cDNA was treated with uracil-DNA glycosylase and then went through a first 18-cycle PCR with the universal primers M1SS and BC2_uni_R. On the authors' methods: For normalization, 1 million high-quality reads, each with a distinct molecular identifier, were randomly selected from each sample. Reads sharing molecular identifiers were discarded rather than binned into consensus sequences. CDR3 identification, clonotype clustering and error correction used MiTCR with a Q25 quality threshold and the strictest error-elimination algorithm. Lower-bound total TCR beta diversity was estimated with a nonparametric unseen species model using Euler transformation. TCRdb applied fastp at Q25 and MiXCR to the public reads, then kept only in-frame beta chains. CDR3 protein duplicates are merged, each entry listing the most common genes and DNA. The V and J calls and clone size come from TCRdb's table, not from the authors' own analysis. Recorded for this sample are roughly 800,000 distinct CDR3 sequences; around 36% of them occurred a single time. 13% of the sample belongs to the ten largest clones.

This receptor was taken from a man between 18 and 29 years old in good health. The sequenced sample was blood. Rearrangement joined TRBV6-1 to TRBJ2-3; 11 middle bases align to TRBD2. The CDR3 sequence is CASRPTRSGGGSATQYF. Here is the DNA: TGTGCCAGCAGGCCGACCCGTAGCGGGGGGGGGTCAGCTACGCAGTATTTT.